The rows below give T cell receptor beta chains drawn from one sample of a study of blood T cell repertoires in COVID-19. The method was immunoSEQ multiplex PCR; TCRdb's version includes in-frame clones alone and lacks a portion of them. The data hold about 440,000 clones, with more than 70% observed a single time. The sample was peripheral blood. The receptors were sampled from a woman in her forties or fifties with COVID-19, enrolled during active disease. The CDR3 runs from the conserved cysteine through the conserved F or W. Fields, in order: CDR3 DNA, CDR3 protein, J gene, V gene, clone size, D gene. The D gene is left open where the match is weak. Clone size appears in some rows only: once, few, many, or a class for an expanded clone.

TGTGCCAGCAGTTCACGGACAGGGCTTATCAAGCCCCAGCATTTT	CASSSRTGLIKPQHF	TRBJ1-5	TRBV2	-	TRBD1
TGTGCCTGGAAAACCGGGACAGGGGGAGATACGCAGTATTTT	CAWKTGTGGDTQYF	TRBJ2-3	TRBV30	-	TRBD1
TGTGCCAGCAGCTTCCTCCAGGGGTCAGGCATTCAGTACTTC	CASSFLQGSGIQYF	TRBJ2-4	TRBV11-2	-	-
TGTGCCAGCAGTTTACAGGTTATGTCCACTGAAGCTTTCTTT	CASSLQVMSTEAFF	TRBJ1-1	TRBV6-5	-	-
TGTGCCAGCAGCTCCTATAACGAGCAGTACTTC	CASSSYNEQYF	TRBJ2-7	TRBV9	-	-
TGCGCCAGCAGCCCCACGACGGGGGGCTTACATCAGCCCCAGCATTTT	CASSPTTGGLHQPQHF	TRBJ1-5	TRBV23-1	-	-
TGTGCCAGCAGGGGACAGGGGAGTCAGCCCCAGCATTTT	CASRGQGSQPQHF	TRBJ1-5	TRBV12-3/TRBV12-4	-	TRBD1
TGTGCCAGTGGGCTGTTGGCGGGGGCTGGCACCGGGGAGCTGTTTTTT	CASGLLAGAGTGELFF	TRBJ2-2	TRBV19	-	-
TGTGCCAGCAGCTTGGAGGGGCTGATCTACGAGCAGTACTTC	CASSLEGLIYEQYF	TRBJ2-7	TRBV5-4	-	-
TGTGCCAGCAGCCATACTTGGCAGGGGGCGCGGGAGCAGTTCTTC	CASSHTWQGAREQFF	TRBJ2-1	TRBV11-2	-	TRBD1
TGTGCCAGCAGCCAAGATGGGGACAGCCACTATGGCTACACCTTC	CASSQDGDSHYGYTF	TRBJ1-2	TRBV3-1/TRBV3-2	once	TRBD1
TGTGCCAGCAGGGTAGGAGGGACCGGGGAGCTGTTTTTT	CASRVGGTGELFF	TRBJ2-2	TRBV11-2	-	-
TGTGCCAGCAGCCCAGGGCCCTATAGCAATCAGCCCCAGCATTTT	CASSPGPYSNQPQHF	TRBJ1-5	TRBV9	-	-
TGTGCCAGCAGCACAGGGGGGCAACAGCCCCAGCATTTT	CASSTGGQQPQHF	TRBJ1-5	TRBV2	-	TRBD1
TGTGCCAGCACCATTCGACGCGGAACAGGGGGCCCATCACCCCTCCACTTT	CASTIRRGTGGPSPLHF	TRBJ1-6	TRBV7-4	few	TRBD1
TGTGCCAGCAGCTTAGGCTTAAGGGGTTCATACGAGCAGTACTTC	CASSLGLRGSYEQYF	TRBJ2-7	TRBV13	-	-
TGTGCCAGCCTCCTGGGGAGGAGCTCCTACGAGCAGTACTTC	CASLLGRSSYEQYF	TRBJ2-7	TRBV7-8	-	-
TGTGCCAGCTCACCGCCAACCCCGGGACAGGGATATGGCTACACCTTC	CASSPPTPGQGYGYTF	TRBJ1-2	TRBV18	-	TRBD1
TGTGCCAGCAGGCCGCGAGGGGAGGGTACCGGGGAGCTGTTTTTT	CASRPRGEGTGELFF	TRBJ2-2	TRBV3-1/TRBV3-2	-	TRBD2
TGTGCCAGCACTCGGGGGGATACGCAGTATTTT	CASTRGDTQYF	TRBJ2-3	TRBV12-3/TRBV12-4	few	-
TGCGCCAGCAGCTCCCTGGACAGGGGTTACGAGCAGTACTTC	CASSSLDRGYEQYF	TRBJ2-7	TRBV5-1	-	TRBD1
TGTGCCAGCAGTTACTCGGGGGCAGGGGTCACAGATACGCAGTATTTT	CASSYSGAGVTDTQYF	TRBJ2-3	TRBV6-5	-	-
TGTGCCAGCAGTTCTTACACACCTGGGGCCACTGAAGCTTTCTTT	CASSSYTPGATEAFF	TRBJ1-1	TRBV6-2/TRBV6-3	-	-
TGTGCCATCTCAAGGACAGATCCCAACGCCGGGGAGCTGTTTTTT	CAISRTDPNAGELFF	TRBJ2-2	TRBV10-3	-	-
TGTGCCAGCAGCACCCAGGGGCTCTACTATGGCTACACCTTC	CASSTQGLYYGYTF	TRBJ1-2	TRBV5-4	-	-
TGTGCCTGGAGTGCCTCCGCCTGGCGCGCGGACGAGCAGTACTTC	CAWSASAWRADEQYF	TRBJ2-7	TRBV30	once	-
TGTGCCAGCAGCCCCCCAGGGGGACTCTTTGGTGGCTACACCTTC	CASSPPGGLFGGYTF	TRBJ1-2	TRBV7-9	-	TRBD1
TGTGCCAGCAGCCAAGAGAGTGGTGGTCAGCCCCAGCATTTT	CASSQESGGQPQHF	TRBJ1-5	TRBV4-2	-	-
TGTGCCAGCAGCTTAGCACAGACCTACGAGCAGTACTTC	CASSLAQTYEQYF	TRBJ2-7	TRBV7-8	-	-
TGTGCCAGCAAAGGGACAGGGGGATCAGATACGCAGTATTTT	CASKGTGGSDTQYF	TRBJ2-3	TRBV2	-	TRBD1
TGTGCCAGCAGCGCGGGACTGACAAACATTCAGTACTTC	CASSAGLTNIQYF	TRBJ2-4	TRBV28	-	-
TGTGCCAGCAGTTCAACGGACAGGTTGAACACTGAAGCTTTCTTT	CASSSTDRLNTEAFF	TRBJ1-1	TRBV6-5	many	TRBD1
TGTGCCAGCAGCTTGGACCCAAAGGGGACTGAAGCTTTCTTT	CASSLDPKGTEAFF	TRBJ1-1	TRBV5-5	-	-
TGTGCCTGGAGGGTTGGAGGTATGGGCACAGATACGCAGTATTTT	CAWRVGGMGTDTQYF	TRBJ2-3	TRBV30	-	-
TGTGCCAGCAGCGTCAGGACAGGGGCAAGTGAAAAACTGTTTTTT	CASSVRTGASEKLFF	TRBJ1-4	TRBV9	once	TRBD1
TGTGCTAGTGGTAATGCCGGGGGGGCTCGGAATGAGCAGTTCTTC	CASGNAGGARNEQFF	TRBJ2-1	TRBV12-5	-	TRBD2
TGTGCCAGCAGCGCACGCCTCCCGGGACAGGGAACCGAAGCTTTCTTT	CASSARLPGQGTEAFF	TRBJ1-1	TRBV5-4	-	TRBD1
TGTGCCAGCAGCCCCGGGAACAGGGGAAGTCAGCCCCAGCATTTT	CASSPGNRGSQPQHF	TRBJ1-5	TRBV7-6	-	TRBD1
TGTGCCTGGGCAGGACAGTCAAATGAAAAACTGTTTTTT	CAWAGQSNEKLFF	TRBJ1-4	TRBV30	-	-
TGCGCCAGCAGCTTGAAGGCGAGACAGGGGTCCCAAGATACGCAGTATTTT	CASSLKARQGSQDTQYF	TRBJ2-3	TRBV5-1	-	TRBD1
TGTGCCAGCAGTTACTCGAGGGGGGGGAACACTGAAGCTTTCTTT	CASSYSRGGNTEAFF	TRBJ1-1	TRBV6-5	-	-
TGTGCCAGCAGTCCCTCGGGACAGCTTTATGGCTACACCTTC	CASSPSGQLYGYTF	TRBJ1-2	TRBV27	-	TRBD1